Each of the 27 T cell receptor beta chains below was sequenced from the same sample in a study of T cell changes during pregnancy in multiple sclerosis. Measured with immunoSEQ multiplex PCR; TCRdb has only the in-frame clones, and not every one. The sample has 40,000 to 50,000 clones; 90% to 95% are singletons. Sequences were derived from CD8+ T cells from peripheral blood mononuclear cells, sampled after pregnancy. The receptor source for this set is a female donor with multiple sclerosis, enrolled in a pregnancy study.

This chain joins TRBV7-2 and TRBJ2-7; D gene uncertain. CDR3 length equals 11 residues. Per germline, CDR1 SGHTA and CDR2 FQGNSA. Between the trimmed V and J ends, which lost 5 bases and 1 base, there was a span of 3 bases. In nucleotides, the CDR3 is TGTGCCAGCAGCCATTCCTACGAGCAGTACTTC. This gives the protein CASSHSYEQYF.

The chain combines TRBV7-6 with TRBJ2-5, with 7 nucleotides matching TRBD1. The germline CDR1 and CDR2 sequences are SGHVS and FNYEAQ. CDR3 size: 16 residues. V gave up 1 base and J gave up 1 base; unmatched junction bases: 6. DNA of the CDR3: TGTGCCAGCAGCTTAGGAGGGACAGCCAGCCAAGAGACCCAGTACTTC. This gives the protein CASSLGGTASQETQYF.

This clone occurred once. The chain joins TRBV13 to TRBJ2-1, with D maybe TRBD2 (6 bases). Germline V gene data show CDR1 as PRHDT and CDR2 as FYEKMQ (reference sequence). This CDR3 has 14 amino acids. V lost 3 bases, J lost 10 bases, and 16 bases lay in between. The CDR3 spells CASSFVTSPREQFF. The CDR3 region has the DNA TGTGCCAGCAGCTTCGTCACTAGCCCCAGGGAGCAGTTCTTC.

The chain uses TRBV6-5 and TRBJ2-7, with D maybe TRBD2 (5 bases). Germline-derived CDR1 and CDR2 are MNHEY and SVGAGI. V shed 6 bases and J shed 4 bases, with 13 bases lying between them. The CDR3 runs 13 residues. Here the CDR3 reads CASRPFGGYEQYF. CDR3 nucleotides: TGTGCCAGCAGGCCCTTTGGAGGATACGAGCAGTACTTC.

The rearrangement joins TRBV15 to TRBJ1-2, with D hard to call. Germline lookup yields CDR1 LNHNV and CDR2 YYDKDF (reference sequence). The CDR3 covers 13 residues. Trimming stripped 0 bases from V and 4 bases from J, with 6 bases between. CDR3 nucleotide sequence: TGTGCCACCAGCAGAGATAACAGCTATGGCTACACCTTC. It specifies CATSRDNSYGYTF.

V and J are TRBV10-3 and TRBJ2-2; D is possibly TRBD1 (6 bases). CDR1 is ENHRY and CDR2 is SYGVKD in the germline V gene. This CDR3 spans 13 amino acids. The CDR3 here is CASEGDGPGELFF. For the CDR3, the DNA is TGTGCAAGCGAGGGGGACGGGCCCGGGGAGCTGTTTTTT.

This chain uses TRBV27 with TRBJ1-2; 9 nucleotides match TRBD1. The CDR3 covers 15 residues. The junction had 8 bases not matched to a gene; V was cut back by 5 bases and J by 4 bases. In germline, CDR1 is MNHEY, CDR2 SMNVEV (reference sequence). CDR3 residues: CASSTELGQGYGYTF. DNA of the CDR3: TGTGCCAGCAGTACAGAGCTGGGACAGGGCTATGGCTACACCTTC.

Regarding this clone: The junction and the germline gene differ at one end; a read error may be behind it. The chain has TRBV25-1 and TRBJ2-2; tentative D call: TRBD2 (6 bases). The V gene's germline CDR1 is MGHDK and CDR2 SYGVNS. The CDR3 runs 17 residues. The DNA of the CDR3 is TGTGCCAGCAGTGAATATCGAAAAGGGAGGAACTCCGGGGAGCTGTTTTTT. This encodes CASSEYRKGRNSGELFF.

The V gene is TRBV7-6, the J gene TRBJ2-5; D unclear. Germline V gene data show CDR1 as SGHVS and CDR2 as FNYEAQ. Deletions cut 1 base from V and 0 bases from J, with 6 bases between. The CDR3 covers 14 residues. The CDR3 sequence is CASSLGPYQETQYF. The CDR3 DNA is TGTGCCAGCAGCTTAGGGCCGTACCAAGAGACCCAGTACTTC.

V gene TRBV4-1 combines with J gene TRBJ2-1, with 10 bases identical to TRBD2. The junction had 9 bases not matched to a gene; V was cut back by 6 bases and J by 7 bases. The CDR3 contains 15 residues. CDR1 is MGHRA and CDR2 is YSYEKL in the germline V gene. The CDR3 sequence is CASSPEAGGPNEQFF. The DNA for the CDR3 is TGCGCCAGCAGTCCTGAAGCGGGAGGGCCAAATGAGCAGTTCTTC.

This CDR3 is CASSLVQGPRTDTQYF. CDR3 in DNA: TGTGCCAGCAGCTTGGTTCAGGGGCCTCGCACAGATACGCAGTATTTT. This rearrangement joins TRBV5-4 to TRBJ2-3; maybe TRBD1 (6 bases). Looked up from germline, CDR1 is SGHNT and CDR2 is YYREEE (reference sequence). V lost 0 bases, J lost 1 base, and 12 bases lay in between. This CDR3 has 16 amino acids. The variable domain in full, completed from reference TRBV5-4 and TRBJ2-3, reads ETGVTQSPTHLIKTRGQQVTLRCSSQSGHNTVSWYQQALGQGPQFIFQYYREEENGRGNFPPRFSGLQFPNYSSELNVNALELDDSALYLCASSLVQGPRTDTQYFGPGTRLTVL.

The chain uses TRBV2 and TRBJ2-7, with 13 bases identical to TRBD2. The CDR3 has 14 residues. Trimming at V came to 8 bases and at J to 4 bases, leaving 5 bases not matched to a gene. Germline V gene lookup returns CDR1 SNHLY and CDR2 FYNNEI. CDR3 sequence reads: CASRTSGSGYEQYF. CDR3 nucleotides: TGTGCCAGCCGGACTAGCGGGAGTGGGTACGAGCAGTACTTC.

V is TRBV29-1 and J is TRBJ1-1; a weak D match, TRBD1 (5 bases). The V gene lost 6 bases and the J gene lost 6 bases, with 11 bases spanning the gap. Germline CDR1 and CDR2: SQVTM and ANQGSEA. This CDR3 contains 11 residues. The CDR3 nucleotides are TGCAGCGTCCCCCCAGGGCCTGAAGCTTTCTTT. This gives the protein CSVPPGPEAFF.

CDR3 nucleotide sequence: TGTGCCAGCAGTGGACAGGGAGGCAATCAGCCCCAGCATTTT. It specifies CASSGQGGNQPQHF. This chain links TRBV28 with TRBJ1-5, with 8 bases identical to TRBD1. CDR1 and CDR2 from the germline V gene are MDHEN and SYDVKM. The ends lost 5 bases at V and 2 bases at J; junction bases unmatched: 2. The CDR3 has 14 amino acids.

The V and J genes are TRBV28 and TRBJ1-5, with TRBD1 matching over 8 bases. V lost 5 bases, J lost 5 bases, and 8 bases stayed unmatched. The CDR3 covers 15 residues. Germline V lookup: CDR1 MDHEN, CDR2 SYDVKM. The CDR3 region has the DNA TGTGCCAGCAGTCCCCGGGACAGGTGGGATCAGCCCCAGCATTTT. Its translation: CASSPRDRWDQPQHF.

The chain joins TRBV11-2 to TRBJ1-2; 8 nucleotides line up with TRBD1. Germline V gene sequence: CDR1 SGHAT, CDR2 FQNNGV. This CDR3 contains 15 residues. The trim removed 4 bases at V and 2 bases at J, leaving 6 bases unmatched. This CDR3 reads CASSSTGQGNYGYTF. CDR3 DNA sequence: TGTGCCAGCAGCTCCACAGGACAGGGAAACTATGGCTACACCTTC.

The chain uses TRBV9 and TRBJ1-6, with TRBD1 matching over 7 bases. The CDR3 covers 13 residues. Germline CDR1 is SGDLS and CDR2 is YYNGEE. Losses at the gene ends were 3 bases for V and 13 bases for J; bases not matched to a gene: 7. The CDR3 loop is CASSATGALPLHF. The CDR3, as DNA: TGTGCCAGCAGCGCCACAGGGGCTTTGCCCCTCCACTTT. The full variable domain, with the rest looked up from reference TRBV9 and TRBJ1-6, is DSGVTQTPKHLITATGQRVTLRCSPRSGDLSVYWYQQSLDQGLQFLIQYYNGEERAKGNILERFSAQQFPDLHSELNLSSLELGDSALYFCASSATGALPLHFGNGTRLTVT.

The chain joins TRBV6-5 to TRBJ2-7; D unclear. V was pared by 0 bases and J by 0 bases, with 6 bases between. Germline assignment: CDR1 MNHEY and CDR2 SVGAGI. The length of the CDR3 is 14 residues. The CDR3 region has the DNA TGTGCCAGCAGTTACTCTACACCCTCCTACGAGCAGTACTTC. It codes for CASSYSTPSYEQYF.

This rearrangement joins TRBV27 to TRBJ1-6, with TRBD1 identical over 10 bases. The J segment lost 5 bases and the V segment lost 6 bases, leaving 10 bases of the junction unmatched. Germline CDR1 reads MNHEY; CDR2 reads SMNVEV (reference sequence). This CDR3 spans 17 amino acids. CDR3 loop: CASRTLQTGGNNSPLHF. The DNA of the CDR3 is TGTGCCAGCAGAACCCTCCAGACAGGGGGCAATAATTCACCCCTCCACTTT.

This chain links TRBV4-3 with TRBJ1-1; 8 nucleotides match TRBD1. The CDR3 sequence is 18 residues long. Unmatched junction bases numbered 9, after V lost 0 bases and J lost 0 bases. The V gene's germline CDR1 is LGHNA and CDR2 YSLEER. The CDR3 DNA is TGCGCCAGCAGCCAAGAGTGGGGGGCAGGGGGCATGAACACTGAAGCTTTCTTT. Protein: CASSQEWGAGGMNTEAFF.

V usage is TRBV28 and J usage is TRBJ1-1, with 7 bases matching TRBD1. Germline CDR1 is MDHEN and CDR2 is SYDVKM. The CDR3 is 14 residues long. The V and J ends lost 6 bases and 2 bases, in that order; junction bases with no gene match: 6. The CDR3 reads CASSLGTANTEAFF. The CDR3 nucleotides read TGTGCCAGCAGCCTTGGGACAGCAAACACTGAAGCTTTCTTT. Combining the CDR3 with reference TRBV28 and TRBJ1-1 gives the whole variable domain DVKVTQSSRYLVKRTGEKVFLECVQDMDHENMFWYRQDPGLGLRLIYFSYDVKMKEKGDIPEGYSVSREKKERFSLILESASTNQTSMYLCASSLGTANTEAFFGQGTRLTVV.

CDR3 in amino acids: CASSPGVAYEQYF. The CDR3 DNA follows: TGTGCCAGCAGCCCCGGGGTTGCCTACGAGCAGTACTTC. The chain links TRBV5-5 to TRBJ2-7; D possibly corresponds to TRBD2 (5 bases). Trimming removed 4 bases from V and 2 bases from J, with 10 bases in between. The CDR3 is 13 amino acids. Germline values: CDR1 SGHKS, CDR2 YYEKEE (reference sequence). Together with reference TRBV5-5 and TRBJ2-7, the CDR3 gives the full variable domain: DAGVTQSPTHLIKTRGQQVTLRCSPISGHKSVSWYQQVLGQGPQFIFQYYEKEERGRGNFPDRFSARQFPNYSSELNVNALLLGDSALYLCASSPGVAYEQYFGPGTRLTVT.

The gene calls are TRBV5-1 and TRBJ2-5; 8 nucleotides line up with TRBD1. The CDR3 is made up of 15 amino acids. V trimming: 3 bases; J trimming: 2 bases; junction bases outside the gene matches: 6. Per germline, CDR1 SGHRS and CDR2 YFSETQ. CDR3 DNA: TGCGCCAGCAGCTACACAGGGGGAAAACAAGAGACCCAGTACTTC. Its protein is CASSYTGGKQETQYF.

The V call is TRBV14, the J call TRBJ1-2; D remains ambiguous. V lost 4 bases, J lost 6 bases, and 15 bases lay in between. The germline V gene has CDR1 SGHDN and CDR2 FVKESK. The CDR3 length is 14 residues. The CDR3 loop reads CASSLARSFHGYTF. DNA of the CDR3: TGTGCCAGCAGCCTGGCGAGGTCCTTCCATGGCTACACCTTC.

The V gene is TRBV7-9, the J gene TRBJ2-7; a weak D match, TRBD2 (6 bases). V was trimmed by 5 bases and J by 3 bases, leaving 17 bases between them. The CDR3 is 15 amino acids. The V gene's germline CDR1 is SEHNR and CDR2 FQNEAQ (reference sequence). CDR3 in amino acids: CASSLSRGTGYEQYF. The CDR3 DNA reads TGTGCCAGCAGCCTAAGTCGGGGGACCGGCTACGAGCAGTACTTC.

This sequence joins TRBV9 and TRBJ2-5, with 7 bases aligning to TRBD1. Unmatched junction bases numbered 11, after V lost 4 bases and J lost 5 bases. The V gene's germline CDR1 is SGDLS and CDR2 YYNGEE. The CDR3 covers 15 residues. The CDR3: CASSSGTATGETQYF. CDR3 DNA sequence: TGTGCCAGCAGCTCCGGGACAGCCACGGGGGAGACCCAGTACTTC. Filled out from reference TRBV9 and TRBJ2-5, the complete variable domain reads DSGVTQTPKHLITATGQRVTLRCSPRSGDLSVYWYQQSLDQGLQFLIQYYNGEERAKGNILERFSAQQFPDLHSELNLSSLELGDSALYFCASSSGTATGETQYFGPGTRLLVL.

The chain recombines TRBV7-9 with TRBJ1-2, with 9 bases matching TRBD1. The CDR3 totals 18 residues. V shed 5 bases, J shed 4 bases, and the junction held 17 bases outside the gene matches. Germline V gives CDR1 SEHNR, CDR2 FQNEAQ (reference sequence). The CDR3 sequence: CASSKPRDRAPLGYGYTF. As DNA, the CDR3 is TGTGCCAGCAGCAAACCCCGGGACAGGGCCCCCCTTGGCTATGGCTACACCTTC. Variable domain in full (rest from reference TRBV7-9 and TRBJ1-2): DTGVSQNPRHKITKRGQNVTFRCDPISEHNRLYWYRQTLGQGPEFLTYFQNEAQLEKSRLLSDRFSAERPKGSFSTLEIQRTEQGDSAMYLCASSKPRDRAPLGYGYTFGSGTRLTVV.